The 10 T cell receptor beta chains in this list originate from one sample, sequenced in a study of T cell changes during pregnancy in multiple sclerosis (dated by TCRdb to the late 2010s). Library preparation employed the immunoSEQ multiplex PCR assay. The immuneACCESS repertoire file appears here via TCRdb, limited to in-frame rearrangements. These files lack a portion of the clones; in checked studies, under half of the deficit traces to unresolved V genes, and the cause of the others is not known. Within this sample are 85,000 to 130,000 clones, with more than 90% of them counted one time only. The ten largest clones take up around 1.2% of the sample. This sample comprised peripheral blood, obtained in the second trimester of pregnancy. These receptor sequences come from a female donor with multiple sclerosis, enrolled in a pregnancy study.

The CDR3 nucleotides are TGTGCCTTGCAGGTACAGGGCGAGCAGTACTTC. Encoded protein: CALQVQGEQYF. The gene calls are TRBV30 and TRBJ2-7; D perhaps matches TRBD1 (6 bases). In germline, CDR1 is GTSNPN, CDR2 SVGIG (reference sequence). CDR3 size: 11 residues. V dropped 7 bases and J dropped 6 bases, with 13 bases sitting between them. Drawing the rest from reference TRBV30 and TRBJ2-7, the complete variable domain is SQTIHQWPATLVQPVGSPLSLECTVEGTSNPNLYWYRQAAGRGLQLLFYSVGIGQISSEVPQNLSASRPQDRQFILSSKKLLLSDSGFYLCALQVQGEQYFGPGTRLTVT.

The count of this clone is one. The chain couples TRBV6-1 to TRBJ2-2; 11 bases line up with TRBD2. The CDR3 has 15 amino acids. J lost 3 bases, V lost 5 bases, and 2 bases had no gene match. Germline CDR1 is MNHNS and CDR2 is SASEGT. CDR3 protein: CASSPTSGDTGELFF. CDR3 nucleotide sequence: TGTGCCAGCAGTCCGACTAGCGGGGACACCGGGGAGCTGTTTTTT.

The chain has TRBV28 and TRBJ1-1; D gene unclear. The CDR3 runs 13 residues. Looked up from germline, CDR1 is MDHEN and CDR2 is SYDVKM. Trimming left V 1 base short and J 5 bases short, with 8 bases between. In DNA, the CDR3 is TGTGCCAGCAGTTTATCCACAGTTACTGAAGCTTTCTTT. Protein sequence: CASSLSTVTEAFF.

This clone has a handful of counts. This chain uses TRBV7-6 with TRBJ2-7; tentative D call: TRBD1 (5 bases). The V gene's germline CDR1 is SGHVS and CDR2 FNYEAQ. Trimming removed 0 bases from V and 5 bases from J, with 14 bases in between. This CDR3 spans 15 amino acids. The CDR3 loop is CASSLALGQTNEQYF. The CDR3, as DNA: TGTGCCAGCAGCTTAGCGTTGGGGCAGACCAACGAGCAGTACTTC.

The rearrangement uses TRBV7-2 and TRBJ2-6; D remains unclear. The CDR3 spans 11 residues. V lost 3 bases, J lost 15 bases, and 9 bases lay in between. Germline CDR1 reads SGHTA; CDR2 reads FQGNSA. CDR3 sequence: CASSFSSSLTF. For the CDR3, the DNA is TGTGCCAGCAGCTTTTCTTCCTCCCTGACTTTC.

The chain joins TRBV15 to TRBJ1-5, with 7 bases fitting TRBD1. Germline V gene lookup returns CDR1 LNHNV and CDR2 YYDKDF (reference sequence). J was trimmed by 4 bases and V by 0 bases; bases with no gene match: 3. The CDR3 consists of 15 residues. The CDR3 DNA reads as TGTGCCACCAGCAGAGATTTGACAGGGAATCAGCCCCAGCATTTT. It specifies CATSRDLTGNQPQHF.

V usage is TRBV7-2 and J usage is TRBJ2-1, with a weak D call TRBD1 (6 bases). Between the trimmed V and J ends, which lost 5 bases and 6 bases, there was a span of 11 bases. The CDR3 length is 13 residues. Germline V gives CDR1 SGHTA, CDR2 FQGNSA. The CDR3 DNA is TGTGCCAGCAGCCCTGGACAGCTCAATGAGCAGTTCTTC. This translates into CASSPGQLNEQFF.

The rearrangement uses TRBV2 and TRBJ2-1; tentative D call: TRBD2 (6 bases). This CDR3 spans 20 amino acids. Germline V lookup: CDR1 SNHLY, CDR2 FYNNEI. Trimming took 7 bases from V and 3 from J, leaving 31 bases between them. CDR3 loop: CASKLSLAGTAVWSYNEQFF. CDR3 nucleotides: TGTGCCAGCAAACTATCCCTGGCGGGGACGGCCGTCTGGAGCTACAATGAGCAGTTCTTC.

The chain is built from TRBV19 and TRBJ1-1; 9 positions match TRBD1. V was pared by 6 bases and J by 0 bases, with 11 bases of the junction left unmatched. This CDR3 comprises 17 residues. Germline CDR1 is LNHDA and CDR2 is SQIVND (reference sequence). The CDR3 DNA is TGTGCCAGTAGCCACGGGACAGGGCCCCCAATGAACACTGAAGCTTTCTTT. It yields the protein CASSHGTGPPMNTEAFF.

The rearrangement joins TRBV5-1 to TRBJ2-1; D is possibly TRBD1 (6 bases). The CDR3 spans 16 residues. Germline CDR1 reads SGHRS; CDR2 reads YFSETQ. The V gene lost 5 bases and the J gene lost 6 bases, with 21 bases spanning the gap. CDR3 DNA: TGCGCCAGCAGTATCTCAGCCGGGACCAGGGGCAATGAGCAGTTCTTC. It yields the protein CASSISAGTRGNEQFF.